This T cell receptor beta chain was captured by sequencing in a study of blood T cell repertoires in COVID-19 (dated by TCRdb to 2018 to 2020). Study-wide context: The collaborator samples originated in the United States, Italy and Spain and spanned the acute and convalescent phases of COVID-19. The material from the prospective study consisted of cDNA or gDNA derived from T cells, B-cell-depleted T cells, or PBMCs. Subjects who had been exposed to COVID-19, were actively infected with it, or had recovered from it provided the deeply sampled blood TCRbeta repertoires that made up the dataset. The repertoires were released in a freely available public database intended as a resource for research on the immune response to SARS-CoV-2. Samples came from the ongoing ImmuneRACE study (first 160 participants) plus 1,254 subjects from 6 global collaborators. The sample metadata nearly always contained a de-identified subject ID, COVID-19 status, age in years and sex. HLA class I and class II types, where available, came from metadata supplied by the sample provider rather than from assay-based typing. Study-wide findings and limitations: The amount of clinical and demographic metadata varied by source and participant and was provided uncurated.

A note on this clone: This clone's antigen is unknown. Per-base quality was not reported, and no clone a single base away is much larger than it.

The collaborating institutions used their own protocols to collect whole blood in K2EDTA tubes. For TCRbeta analysis, collaborators shipped samples as frozen whole blood, isolated PBMCs, or DNA extracted from either of those sample types. TCRbeta CDR3 regions were amplified from genomic DNA by means of the immunoSEQ Assay, a bias-controlled multiplex PCR. Under the source paper's analysis protocol: The number of nucleated cells in each sample was estimated by amplification of reference gene primers within the assay. To quantify the absolute abundance of each unique TCRbeta CDR3 rearrangement, sequence reads were collapsed and filtered. For each sample, productive Simpson clonality was calculated by taking the square root of Simpson's diversity index across productive rearrangements. Imported from immuneACCESS, the table was reduced by TCRdb to in-frame sequences with V and J called. These copies leave out some clones; in studies compared against another copy, an unresolved V gene accounts for under half, and the cause of the remainder is not known. That table furnishes V, J and clone size, whereas the DNA furnished D and trimming. The sample table records around 99,000 clones; more than 70% of these occur just once. Of the sample, 4% to 5.5% falls within the top ten clones.

This clonotype was obtained from a man aged 65-85 years with acute or convalescent COVID-19. Specimen: peripheral blood.

The CDR3 reads CASRLAGGQTDTQYF. The base sequence is TGTGCCAGCAGGCTAGCGGGAGGTCAAACAGATACGCAGTATTTT. This sequence uses TRBV6-5 and TRBJ2-3, with 11 bases matching TRBD2. CDR1 MNHEY and CDR2 SVGAGI are derived from the germline V gene. For this chain, trimming is 6 bases at the V end and 3 bases at the J end, and the number of junction bases without a gene match is 5. The CDR3 covers 15 residues, taking in both the cysteine and the phenylalanine. The kept DNA is CDR3 alone, 45 bases in frame from the first base.